The source of this T cell receptor beta chain is a study of identical twins. After template switching added a universal primer site, the resulting cDNA carried unique molecular identifiers. MiXCR, applied by TCRdb to the 5' RACE reads, yields one record per CDR3 protein. Of about 300,000 distinct CDR3 sequences listed, roughly 12% are singletons. Germline loops: CDR1 SGHRS, CDR2 YFSETQ. The CDR3 extends over 18 amino acids. J gave up 2 bases and V 3 bases, and 8 bases lay outside the gene matches. This clonotype was seen only a few times. Among all donors, each was a healthy Caucasian. Another study also made use of these data, one on yellow fever vaccine responses in identical twins.

The V and J genes are TRBV5-1 and TRBJ2-3; 14 positions agree with TRBD2. This receptor was taken from a woman aged 18-29 years in good health. The sample taken for sequencing was CD8+ T cells sorted from blood. CDR3 in amino acids: CASSSGTSGSTDTDTQYF. As DNA, the CDR3 is TGCGCCAGCAGCTCCGGGACTAGCGGGAGTACAGACACAGATACGCAGTATTTT.